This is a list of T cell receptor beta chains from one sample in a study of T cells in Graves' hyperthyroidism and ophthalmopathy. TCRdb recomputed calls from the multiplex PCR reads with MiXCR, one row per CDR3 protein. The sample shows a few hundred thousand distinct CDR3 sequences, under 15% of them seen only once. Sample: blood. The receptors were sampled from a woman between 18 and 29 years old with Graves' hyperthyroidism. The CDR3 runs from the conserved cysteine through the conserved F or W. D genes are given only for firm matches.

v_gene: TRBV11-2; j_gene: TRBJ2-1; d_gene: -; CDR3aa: CASSRASSYNEQFF
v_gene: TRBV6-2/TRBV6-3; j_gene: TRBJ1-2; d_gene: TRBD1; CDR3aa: CASSPGTAGKSSF
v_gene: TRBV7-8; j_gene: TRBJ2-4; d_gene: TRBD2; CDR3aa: CASSGSGSKSKNIQYF
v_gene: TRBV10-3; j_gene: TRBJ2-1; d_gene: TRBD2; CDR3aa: CAISESTSGSNEQFF
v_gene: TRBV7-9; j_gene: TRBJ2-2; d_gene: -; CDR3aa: CASSLILPGELFF
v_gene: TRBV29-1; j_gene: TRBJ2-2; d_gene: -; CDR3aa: CSAGQGSSGELFF
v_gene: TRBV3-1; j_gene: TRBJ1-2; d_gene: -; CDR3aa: CASSQAVGRDYGYTF
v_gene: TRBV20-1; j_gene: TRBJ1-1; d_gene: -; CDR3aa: CSADRPNTEAFF
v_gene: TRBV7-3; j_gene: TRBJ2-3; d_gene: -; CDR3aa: CASSLFGESTDTQYF
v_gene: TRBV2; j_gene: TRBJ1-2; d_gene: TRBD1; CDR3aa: CASVLGQEGGYTF
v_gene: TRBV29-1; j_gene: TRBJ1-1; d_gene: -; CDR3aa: CSVESQGEAFF
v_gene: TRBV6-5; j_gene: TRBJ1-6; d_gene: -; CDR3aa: CASSYTSGGQGYNSPLHF
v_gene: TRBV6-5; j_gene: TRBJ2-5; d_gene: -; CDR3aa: CASSYMGAQETQYF
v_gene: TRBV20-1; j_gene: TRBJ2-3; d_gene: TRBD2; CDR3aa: CSARAYGRAETDTQYF
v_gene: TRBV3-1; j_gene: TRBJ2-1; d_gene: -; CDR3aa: CASSLSRGSWAYNEQFF
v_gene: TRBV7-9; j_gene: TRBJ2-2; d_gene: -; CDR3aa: CASSLIGAGTGELFF
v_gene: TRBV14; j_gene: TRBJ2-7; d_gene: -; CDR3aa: CASSQAVGTYEQYF
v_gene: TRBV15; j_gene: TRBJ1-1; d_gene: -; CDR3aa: CATSPEGRFMNTEAFF
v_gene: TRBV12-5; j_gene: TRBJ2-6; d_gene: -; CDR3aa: CASALWEAGANVLTF
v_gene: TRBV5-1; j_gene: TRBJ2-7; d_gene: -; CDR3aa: CASTVRDRQEGEQYF
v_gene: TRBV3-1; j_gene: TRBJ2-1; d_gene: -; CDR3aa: CASSQVQGYNEQFF
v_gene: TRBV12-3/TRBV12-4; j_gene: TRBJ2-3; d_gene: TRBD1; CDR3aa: CASSFETGPRDTQYF
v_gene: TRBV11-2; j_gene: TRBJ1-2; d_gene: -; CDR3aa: CASSLGSGSYGYTF
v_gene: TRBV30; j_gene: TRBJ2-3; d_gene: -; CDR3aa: CAWRGGMSTDTQYF
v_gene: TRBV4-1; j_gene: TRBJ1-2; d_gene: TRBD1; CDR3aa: CASSQLRGPEGYTF
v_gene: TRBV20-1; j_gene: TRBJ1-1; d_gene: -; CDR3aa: CSARDKGFGTEAFF
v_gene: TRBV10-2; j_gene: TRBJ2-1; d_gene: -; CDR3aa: CASTPRGAGNEQFF
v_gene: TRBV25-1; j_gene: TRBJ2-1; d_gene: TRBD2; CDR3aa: CASSTTSGRFDNEQFF
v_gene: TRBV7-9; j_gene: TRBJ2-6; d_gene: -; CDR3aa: CASSFFGGDSPGANVLTF
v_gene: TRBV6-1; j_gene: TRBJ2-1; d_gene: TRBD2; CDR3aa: CASSPMLLAGGYSEQFF
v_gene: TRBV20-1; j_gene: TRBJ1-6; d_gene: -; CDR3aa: CSARAPPRANSPLHF
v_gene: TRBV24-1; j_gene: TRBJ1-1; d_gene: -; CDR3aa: CATSDQVETEAFF
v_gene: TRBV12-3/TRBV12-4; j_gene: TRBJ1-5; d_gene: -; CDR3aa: CASSLSGTLNQPQHF
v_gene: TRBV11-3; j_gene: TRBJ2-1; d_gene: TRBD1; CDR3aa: CASSLEQGGLNEQFF
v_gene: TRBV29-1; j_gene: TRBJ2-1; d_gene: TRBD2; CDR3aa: CSVEGLGSGREGEQFF
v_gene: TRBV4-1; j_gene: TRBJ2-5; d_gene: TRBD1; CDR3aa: CASSQDRGHQETQYF
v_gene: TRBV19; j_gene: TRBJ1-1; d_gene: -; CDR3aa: CASSIAAPVSTEAFF
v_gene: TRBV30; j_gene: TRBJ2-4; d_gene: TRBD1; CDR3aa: CAWSAGTGGIGKNIQYF
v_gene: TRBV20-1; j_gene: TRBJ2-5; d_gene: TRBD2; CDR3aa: CSAPRTLAGGPQETQYF
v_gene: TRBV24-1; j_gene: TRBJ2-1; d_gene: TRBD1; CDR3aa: CATSAAFGTGGSNEQFF
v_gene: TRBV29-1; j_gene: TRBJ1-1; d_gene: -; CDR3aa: CSVRGGVVNTEAFF
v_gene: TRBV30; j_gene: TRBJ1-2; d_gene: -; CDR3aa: CALIDPYGYTF
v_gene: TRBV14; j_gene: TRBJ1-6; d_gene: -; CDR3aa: CASSQEGSSYNSPLHF
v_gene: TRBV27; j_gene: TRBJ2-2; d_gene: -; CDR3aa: CASSLLGYTGELFF
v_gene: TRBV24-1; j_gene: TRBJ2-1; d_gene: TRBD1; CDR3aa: CATSDLTGGSYNEQFF
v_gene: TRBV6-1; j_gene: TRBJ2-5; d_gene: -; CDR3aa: CASSEASDYQETQYF
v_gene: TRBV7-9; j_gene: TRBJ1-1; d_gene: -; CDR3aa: CASALGVHLNTEAFF